This passage covers 5 T cell receptor beta chains from one sample sequenced in a study of T cell changes during pregnancy in multiple sclerosis. Sequenced by immunoSEQ multiplex PCR; TCRdb stores in-frame clones only, minus some. Counted here are 65,000 to 90,000 clones, 80% to 95% occurring once; the ten biggest clones make up 2.5% to 3%. The material was peripheral blood, obtained in the first trimester of pregnancy. The origin of the receptors is a female donor with multiple sclerosis, enrolled in a pregnancy study.

The rearrangement links TRBV6-1 to TRBJ2-7; TRBD2 matches 8 bases. The V segment lost 7 bases and the J segment 2 bases; nucleotides outside the gene matches: 7. Germline V gene data show CDR1 as MNHNS and CDR2 as SASEGT. This CDR3 spans 14 amino acids. CDR3 loop: CASNPGGEAYEQYF. CDR3 nucleotide sequence: TGTGCCAGCAATCCGGGGGGGGAAGCCTACGAGCAGTACTTC.

The genes are TRBV7-8 and TRBJ1-5, with 9 bases fitting TRBD1. There are 16 residues in the CDR3. Germline CDR1 and CDR2: SGHVS and FQNEAQ. The ends lost 5 bases at V and 0 bases at J; junction bases unmatched: 5. This chain's CDR3 is CASSLRTGDSNQPQHF. CDR3 DNA: TGTGCCAGCAGCCTCAGGACAGGGGATAGCAATCAGCCCCAGCATTTT.

The sample holds a few counts of this clone. The chain employs TRBV4-3 and TRBJ2-6; TRBD1 might be the D (6 bases). Trimming cost V 0 bases and J 3 bases, with 9 bases left between them. CDR1 and CDR2 from the germline V gene are LGHNA and YSLEER. The CDR3 runs 16 residues. The CDR3 spells CASSQDPQGGANVLTF. In nucleotides, the CDR3 is TGCGCCAGCAGCCAAGATCCACAGGGTGGGGCCAACGTCCTGACTTTC.

This chain links TRBV6-1 with TRBJ2-3; TRBD2 aligns across 12 bases. This CDR3 spans 17 amino acids. J lost 3 bases, V lost 2 bases, and 6 bases had no gene match. Germline V gene lookup returns CDR1 MNHNS and CDR2 SASEGT. CDR3 sequence reads: CASSELASGRATDTQYF. The DNA of the CDR3 is TGTGCCAGCAGTGAATTGGCTAGCGGGAGGGCAACAGATACGCAGTATTTT.

The rearrangement links TRBV6-6 to TRBJ2-5, with TRBD2 matching over 12 bases. V was pared by 6 bases and J by 3 bases, with 5 bases of the junction left unmatched. CDR3 length: 15 amino acids. Germline V lookup: CDR1 MNHNY, CDR2 SVGAGI (reference sequence). CDR3 residues: CASRPSGRAKETQYF. CDR3 DNA: TGTGCCAGCAGGCCTAGCGGGAGGGCAAAAGAGACCCAGTACTTC.